The entry that follows covers one TCR beta chain sequence. It lacks a known antigen. Within one base of it there is no much larger clone, and no base qualities were kept. For sequencing of the TCRbeta CDR3 region, genomic DNA was extracted from the sorted cells. The immunoSEQ Assay was used for sequencing of TCRbeta CDR3 regions. The immuneACCESS repertoire file appears here via TCRdb, limited to in-frame rearrangements. These files lack a portion of the clones; in checked studies, under half of the deficit traces to unresolved V genes, and the cause of the others is not known. Recorded for this sample are 30,000 to 40,000 clones; approximately 89% of them occurred a single time. The ten largest clones capture roughly 28% of the sample. Germline trimming: 5 bases from V, 5 bases from J; junction bases outside gene matches: 16. From a lookup of the germline V gene, CDR1 and CDR2 are SQVTM and ANQGSEA. The CDR3 holds 16 amino acids from the cysteine to the phenylalanine. Of all the DNA, just the CDR3 is kept, 48 bases in frame from base 1.

These data belong to a study of OX40 agonist ivuxolimab in advanced cancers. Regarding the study in general: Ivuxolimab, which targeted the costimulatory receptor OX40 (CD134), was an agonistic, fully human IgG2 monoclonal antibody. Patients were allowed to have had prior anti-PD-1, anti-PD-L1 or anti-CTLA-4 therapy, and approximately 41% of the dose-escalation patients had previously received checkpoint inhibitors. The paper covers the monotherapy dose-escalation part of the phase I ivuxolimab trial, which included N = 52 patients. Of the 50 or so patients in dose escalation, some 20 had hepatocellular carcinoma, roughly 15 had melanoma, 9 had renal cell carcinoma and 9 had head and neck cancer. Partial responses occurred in three dose-escalation patients: two with cutaneous melanoma and one with hepatocellular carcinoma. The dose-escalation cohort was 80% to 90% male with a mean age of about 54 years, ranging from roughly 20 to 80. Intravenous ivuxolimab was administered to patients every 2 weeks at six dose levels: 0.01, 0.1, 0.3, 1.5, 3 and 10 mg/kg. The purpose of peripheral TCRbeta sequencing was to test whether ivuxolimab changed TCR sequence diversity and led to clonal T-cell expansion.

On the study overall, not on this receptor specifically: On average, CD8+ T cells showed more expanded clones than CD4+ T cells after ivuxolimab. Which antigens the clonally expanded peripheral T cells were specific for was not determined. Partial responders in the 0.1-3.0 mg/kg groups had among the lowest normalized peripheral clonal expansion, especially among CD8+ T cells. At doses of 0.1 to 3.0 mg/kg, clonal expansion of both CD4+ and CD8+ blood T cells was observed from baseline to week 6. Low levels of normalized T-cell clonal expansion were also seen in some patients who did not respond.

Patients with a history of autoimmune disease or receiving systemic immunosuppression were excluded from the trial. In every dose cohort, peripheral blood was drawn for TCR sequencing at baseline, cycle 4 day 1, and cycle 7 day 1. Samples were obtained from an open-label, multicenter, first-in-human phase I dose-escalation trial of ivuxolimab. Adults with locally advanced or metastatic melanoma, renal cell, hepatocellular, or head and neck squamous cell carcinoma were enrolled in the trial. Before TCR sequencing, CD4+ T cells and CD8+ T cells from peripheral blood were sorted into separate populations.

This receptor was taken from an adult with an advanced solid tumor such as melanoma, head and neck, liver or kidney cancer. The rearrangement combines TRBV29-1 with TRBJ2-5, with 8 bases in between that match TRBD1. Sequenced material: CD4+ or CD8+ T cells sorted from blood, taken in a trial of the OX40 agonist ivuxolimab. This receptor carries the CDR3 CSVYDTPTGGWETQYF. DNA sequence: TGCAGCGTTTACGACACCCCAACAGGGGGGTGGGAGACCCAGTACTTC.